This T cell receptor (beta chain) appears in the sequencing data of a study of CD8 T cells in ankylosing spondylitis. Concerning this clonotype: Its antigen is not known.

The V segment lost 5 bases and the J segment 5 bases; nucleotides outside the gene matches: 10. CDR1 and CDR2 from the germline V gene are MNHEY and SMNVEV (reference sequence). CDR3 length: 16 residues. Study results and caveats: Reported data indicate significant enrichment of disease-linked clones within matched ankylosing spondylitis synovial fluid. Clones linked to the disease showed a CD8+ phenotype. They occurred at relatively low frequencies in peripheral blood. Several of the motif variants were reported before in synovial fluid and blood from reactive arthritis.

In making TCR beta libraries, quantitative 5'-RACE with molecular barcodes was used. Each CDR3 protein gets one entry after TCRdb re-called the 5' RACE reads with MiXCR. The data contain about 360,000 distinct CDR3 sequences, approximately 20% of them seen just once; the ten biggest clones take up around 13%. The sequence derives from a male donor with ankylosing spondylitis or in good health (not recorded which). Sequenced material: blood, either unsorted or a sorted T cell fraction (not recorded which). The rearrangement links TRBV27 to TRBJ2-3; TRBD2 matches at 10 bases. CDR3 in amino acids: CASSHLAGVSGDTQYF. In DNA, the CDR3 is TGTGCCAGCAGTCACCTAGCGGGGGTATCAGGAGATACGCAGTATTTT.